Sequencing of this T cell receptor beta chain was carried out in a study of blood T cell repertoires in COVID-19. This clone appeared a single time. From germline, CDR1 is KGHSH and CDR2 LQKENI. Trimming pared 2 bases from V and 5 bases from J, leaving 9 bases between. This CDR3 contains 13 residues. The protocol was immunoSEQ multiplex PCR, while the TCRdb copy is restricted to in-frame clones and leaves out a portion. Among 170,000 or so clones listed, around 83% were seen once. Sequencing was performed on peripheral blood. This receptor was obtained from a human donor in a cohort sampled during active COVID-19. This rearrangement joins TRBV18 to TRBJ1-2; D gene unclear. The CDR3 is CASSPVIEYGYTF. CDR3 sequence (DNA): TGTGCCAGCTCACCAGTCATTGAGTATGGCTACACCTTC.